This T cell receptor beta chain was sequenced during a study of OX40 agonist ivuxolimab in advanced cancers. Whole-study context: All patients had ivuxolimab intravenously every 2 weeks at 0.01 to 10 mg/kg. Findings and limits, study-wide: In the 0.1-3.0 mg/kg groups, partial responders showed among the lowest expansion.

Clones were read by immunoSEQ multiplex PCR, and TCRdb kept only the in-frame ones, dropping some. The table lists approximately 33,000 clones, roughly 90% of them singletons. Germline V gene sequence: CDR1 SGHRS, CDR2 YFSETQ. The trim removed 5 bases at V and 6 bases at J, leaving 0 bases unmatched. This CDR3 region has 12 residues. Concerning this clone: Its specificity is not known.

Material: CD4+ or CD8+ T cells sorted from blood, obtained in a trial of the OX40 agonist ivuxolimab. The clonotype was recovered from an adult with an advanced solid tumor such as melanoma, head and neck, liver or kidney cancer. The genes are TRBV5-1 and TRBJ1-5, with 9 bases lining up with TRBD1. The CDR3 region has the DNA TGCGCCAGCAGGACAGGGGGTCAGCCCCAGCATTTT. Translating it yields CASRTGGQPQHF.